The following is a T cell receptor beta chain sequence with its context. Its antigen is undetermined. The germline V gene has CDR1 WSHSY and CDR2 SAAADI. The ends lost 5 bases at V and 2 bases at J; junction bases unmatched: 9. The CDR3 loop spans 16 amino acids. Libraries were prepared by immunoSEQ multiplex PCR; TCRdb keeps only in-frame clonotypes and omits some of them. The data show 72,000 or so clones, roughly 85% seen once. The data are from a study of T cell clones after liver transplantation. Across the study: A pre-transplant mixed lymphocyte reaction with TCRbeta sequencing defined graft-donor-reactive clones followed in post-transplant blood. Timepoints were pre-transplant, pre-withdrawal, and after withdrawal was completed or failed. HCV positivity affected three of eight recipients; the rest lacked autoimmune or viral indications. Study conclusions and caveats: Migration into the graft, not deletion, may explain lost graft donor-reactive T cells.

This chain uses TRBV10-2 with TRBJ2-5; 9 bases are shared with TRBD2. This receptor was taken from a human patient who received a liver transplant. The graft donor may account for some of the T cells. The input for sequencing was CD4+ T cells from blood, taken at the 22-month timepoint. Here the CDR3 reads CASSQNSGGPQETQYF. The CDR3, as DNA: TGCGCCAGCAGTCAAAACAGCGGGGGGCCTCAAGAGACCCAGTACTTC.